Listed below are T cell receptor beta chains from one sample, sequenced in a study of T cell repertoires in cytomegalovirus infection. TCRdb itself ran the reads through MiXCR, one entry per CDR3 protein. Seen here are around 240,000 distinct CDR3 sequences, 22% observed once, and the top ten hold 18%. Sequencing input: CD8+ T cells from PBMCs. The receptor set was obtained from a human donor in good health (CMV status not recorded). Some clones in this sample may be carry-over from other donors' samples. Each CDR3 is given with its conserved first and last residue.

CDR3: CATGRNPYPNTEAFF; J: TRBJ1-1; V: TRBV19
CDR3: CASSLEHRVYEQYF; J: TRBJ2-7; V: TRBV7-9
CDR3: CASSDSDSDSNQPQHF; J: TRBJ1-5; V: TRBV25-1
CDR3: CASSLFPGQIKETQYF; J: TRBJ2-5; V: TRBV7-6
CDR3: CASRIDGTHSYEQYF; J: TRBJ2-7; V: TRBV6-6
CDR3: CASSYGRGGTEAFF; J: TRBJ1-1; V: TRBV6-5
CDR3: CASRHGYEQYF; J: TRBJ2-7; V: TRBV12-3/TRBV12-4
CDR3: CASSHPTPAGVSSTDTQYF; J: TRBJ2-3; V: TRBV6-8
CDR3: CASSLAWQGDSYNEQFF; J: TRBJ2-1; V: TRBV7-8
CDR3: CSVEGPGREYEQYF; J: TRBJ2-7; V: TRBV29-1
CDR3: CASAIIALGTGGHTGELFF; J: TRBJ2-2; V: TRBV2
CDR3: CASSLGPISYEQYF; J: TRBJ2-7; V: TRBV5-1
CDR3: CASSLVYGIGYTF; J: TRBJ1-2; V: TRBV28
CDR3: CASSYGVGYGFTF; J: TRBJ1-2; V: TRBV6-1
CDR3: CSARGQEISEKLFF; J: TRBJ1-4; V: TRBV20-1
CDR3: CASTSSGGAAGEQFF; J: TRBJ2-1; V: TRBV9
CDR3: CSARYPPTDTQYF; J: TRBJ2-3; V: TRBV20-1
CDR3: CASSMGLYNSPLHF; J: TRBJ1-6; V: TRBV6-5
CDR3: CSVEGDREPPNTQYF; J: TRBJ2-3; V: TRBV29-1
CDR3: CASSLLTGAVGYTF; J: TRBJ1-2; V: TRBV28
CDR3: CSARQGERNTIYF; J: TRBJ1-3; V: TRBV20-1
CDR3: CASLASEQFF; J: TRBJ2-1; V: TRBV2
CDR3: CAIMNLADNEQFF; J: TRBJ2-1; V: TRBV10-3
CDR3: CASSSVLGGGVNEQFF; J: TRBJ2-1; V: TRBV6-5
CDR3: CASSLVLAGLYNEQFF; J: TRBJ2-1; V: TRBV7-2
CDR3: CASRRRTDNSPLHF; J: TRBJ1-6; V: TRBV7-8
CDR3: CASSRVGQVNTIYF; J: TRBJ1-3; V: TRBV28
CDR3: CASSRGAWGSWQPQHF; J: TRBJ1-5; V: TRBV7-8
CDR3: CASSPASVDEQYF; J: TRBJ2-7; V: TRBV7-8
CDR3: CASSFGGGGYEQYF; J: TRBJ2-7; V: TRBV7-2
CDR3: CASSDSSGETYNEQFF; J: TRBJ2-1; V: TRBV2
CDR3: CASRTTEFYTF; J: TRBJ1-2; V: TRBV28
CDR3: CSALGMNTEAFF; J: TRBJ1-1; V: TRBV20-1
CDR3: CASSRQAEEQFF; J: TRBJ2-1; V: TRBV14
CDR3: CASSLAGSNEKLFF; J: TRBJ1-4; V: TRBV7-9
CDR3: CASKGAGGLDTQYF; J: TRBJ2-3; V: TRBV25-1
CDR3: CASSWGASNQPQHF; J: TRBJ1-5; V: TRBV6-2/TRBV6-3
CDR3: CASSSRGQETQYF; J: TRBJ2-5; V: TRBV7-6
CDR3: CASSLAILADTQYF; J: TRBJ2-3; V: TRBV5-6
CDR3: CASSLYPGTDTQYF; J: TRBJ2-3; V: TRBV27
CDR3: CASSQERGSNQPQHF; J: TRBJ1-5; V: TRBV4-1
CDR3: CASSPTGAEGNTIYF; J: TRBJ1-3; V: TRBV11-2
CDR3: CASSLEAGGGTNYGYTF; J: TRBJ1-2; V: TRBV7-9
CDR3: CASSLGVPYEQYF; J: TRBJ2-7; V: TRBV27
CDR3: CATSTSRMNTEAFF; J: TRBJ1-1; V: TRBV15
CDR3: CASSLFRLQGANTGELFF; J: TRBJ2-2; V: TRBV12-3/TRBV12-4